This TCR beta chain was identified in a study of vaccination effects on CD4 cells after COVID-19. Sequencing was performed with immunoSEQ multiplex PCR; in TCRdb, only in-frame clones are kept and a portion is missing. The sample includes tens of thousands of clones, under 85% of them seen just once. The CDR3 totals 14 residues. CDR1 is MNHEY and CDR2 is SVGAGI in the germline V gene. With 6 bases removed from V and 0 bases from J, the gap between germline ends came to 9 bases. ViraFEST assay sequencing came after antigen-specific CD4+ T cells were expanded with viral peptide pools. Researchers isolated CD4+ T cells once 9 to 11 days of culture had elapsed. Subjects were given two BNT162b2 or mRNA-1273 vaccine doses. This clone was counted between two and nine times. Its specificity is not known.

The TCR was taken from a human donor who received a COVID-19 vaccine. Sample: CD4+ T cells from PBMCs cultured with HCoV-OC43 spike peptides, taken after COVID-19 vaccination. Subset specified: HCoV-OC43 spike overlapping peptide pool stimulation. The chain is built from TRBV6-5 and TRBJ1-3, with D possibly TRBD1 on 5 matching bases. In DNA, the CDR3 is TGTGCCAGCAGGACCGGGGGCTCTGGAAACACCATATATTTT. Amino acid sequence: CASRTGGSGNTIYF.